The sequence of this T cell receptor (beta chain) was determined in a study of T-cell reconstitution after alpha-beta-depleted transplantation in children. This clonotype was seen many times. Unique molecular identifiers were used in preparing the TCRbeta library. In TCRdb, the PCR reads were re-called with MiXCR into one record per CDR3 protein. The data hold 260,000 or so distinct CDR3 sequences, with 12% observed a single time. Germline values: CDR1 SGHNT, CDR2 YYREEE (reference sequence). Losses at the gene ends were 0 bases for V and 3 bases for J; bases not matched to a gene: 4. This CDR3 has 15 amino acids.

V is TRBV5-4 and J is TRBJ2-7, with TRBD1 matching over 9 bases. Sequencing used PBMCs from the stem cell graft donor, obtained from the stem cell graft. This TCR derives from a human donor who donated a stem cell graft to a child with acute lymphoblastic leukemia. The chain's CDR3 is CASSLVGQGFYEQYF. As DNA, the CDR3 is TGTGCCAGCAGCTTGGTTGGACAGGGGTTCTACGAGCAGTACTTC.